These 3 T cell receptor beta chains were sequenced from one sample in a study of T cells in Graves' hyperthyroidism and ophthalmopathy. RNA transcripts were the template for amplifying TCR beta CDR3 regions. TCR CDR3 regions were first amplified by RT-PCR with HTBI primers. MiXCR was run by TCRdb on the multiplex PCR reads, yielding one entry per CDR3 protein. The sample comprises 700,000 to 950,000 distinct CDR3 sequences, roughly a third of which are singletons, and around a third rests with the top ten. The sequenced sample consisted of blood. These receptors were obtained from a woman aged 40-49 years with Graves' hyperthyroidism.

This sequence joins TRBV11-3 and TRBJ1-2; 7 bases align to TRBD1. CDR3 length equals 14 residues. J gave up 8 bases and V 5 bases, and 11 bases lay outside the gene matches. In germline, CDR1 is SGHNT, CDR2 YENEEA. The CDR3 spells CASSKETGSWGYTF. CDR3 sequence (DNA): TGTGCCAGCAGCAAAGAGACAGGGTCATGGGGCTACACCTTC. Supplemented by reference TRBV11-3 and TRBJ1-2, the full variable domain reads EAGVVQSPRYKIIEKKQPVAFWCNPISGHNTLYWYLQNLGQGPELLIRYENEEAVDDSQLPKDRFSAERLKGVDSTLKIQPAELGDSAVYLCASSKETGSWGYTFGSGTRLTVV.

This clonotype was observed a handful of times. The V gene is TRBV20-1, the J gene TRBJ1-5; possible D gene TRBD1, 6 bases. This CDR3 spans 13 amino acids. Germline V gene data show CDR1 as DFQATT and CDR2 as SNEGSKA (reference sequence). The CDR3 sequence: CSLLEGGNQPQHF. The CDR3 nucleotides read TGCAGCCTCCTTGAGGGGGGGAATCAGCCCCAGCATTTT.

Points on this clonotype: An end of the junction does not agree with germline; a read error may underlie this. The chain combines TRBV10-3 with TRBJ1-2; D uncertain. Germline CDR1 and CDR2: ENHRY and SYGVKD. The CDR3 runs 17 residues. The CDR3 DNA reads TGTGCCAGCAGTCTAAAGACAAGACCAGAAGCTAACTATGGCTACACCTTC. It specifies CASSLKTRPEANYGYTF.